The entry below describes one T cell receptor beta chain. Antigen: not known. The data originate from a study of cytomegalovirus exposure and HLA in healthy donors. Study outcomes and limitations: Roughly uniform sequencing depth across donors was assumed, possibly incorrectly.

Germline V CDR1 and CDR2: MGHDK, SYGVNS. Deletions cut 4 bases from V and 5 bases from J, with 11 bases between. This CDR3 is built from 14 residues. With 60 Vbeta and 13 Jbeta primers, the PCR was carried out. Some clones are missing from TCRdb's copy, which holds only in-frame ones; the method was immunoSEQ multiplex PCR. The table shows about 160,000 clones, with around 75% occurring only once. The specimen sequenced was PBMCs. The V and J genes are TRBV25-1 and TRBJ2-2, with a possible D match to TRBD1 (6 bases). This receptor was taken from a female donor in good health and CMV-seronegative. The CDR3 region has the DNA TGTGCCAGCAGTGCTTACGGGACAACCGGGGAGCTGTTTTTT. The encoded protein is CASSAYGTTGELFF.